This T cell receptor (beta chain) is from a study of CD8+ T cells in alopecia areata. Once RNA had been extracted, it was reverse transcribed into cDNA to act as the sequencing template. The protocol was immunoSEQ multiplex PCR, while the TCRdb copy is restricted to in-frame clones and leaves out a portion. Counted here are 110,000 or so clones, about three fifths occurring once; the ten biggest clones make up 25% to 35%. Treatment in this sample: oral pan-JAK inhibitor, 5-10 mg twice daily. Trimming took 8 bases from V and 0 from J, leaving 15 bases between them. Per germline, CDR1 SQVTM and CDR2 ANQGSEA. The CDR3 is 14 amino acids.

The sequence came from a human donor with alopecia areata. This sample comprised CD8+ T cells sorted from blood, obtained at week 4, from a patient treated with tofacitinib. This chain uses TRBV29-1 with TRBJ2-3; D not certain. As DNA, the CDR3 is TGCAGCACCCGACGCATAACCAGCACAGATACGCAGTATTTT. It specifies CSTRRITSTDTQYF.